This T cell receptor beta chain was captured in a study of cytomegalovirus exposure and HLA in healthy donors. Primers for the PCR totalled 60 Vbeta and 13 Jbeta. The method was immunoSEQ multiplex PCR; TCRdb's version includes in-frame clones alone and lacks a portion of them. The table has roughly 180,000 clones, roughly 80% seen once. The CDR3 is made up of 16 amino acids. Trimming cost V 1 base and J 3 bases, with 12 bases left between them. Germline V gives CDR1 SGHTA, CDR2 FQGNSA. This rearrangement joins TRBV7-2 to TRBJ2-2; the D gene is possibly TRBD2 (7 bases). Sequencing input: PBMCs. The TCR comes from a man aged 25 to 40 in good health and CMV-seronegative. The CDR3 DNA is TGTGCCAGCAGCTTAGAGTCGGGGGGCTACACCGGGGAGCTGTTTTTT. Protein: CASSLESGGYTGELFF. Together with reference TRBV7-2 and TRBJ2-2, the CDR3 gives the full variable domain: GAGVSQSPSNKVTEKGKDVELRCDPISGHTALYWYRQSLGQGLEFLIYFQGNSAPDKSGLPSDRFSAERTGGSVSTLTIQRTQQEDSAVYLCASSLESGGYTGELFFGEGSRLTVL.